Below, 4 T cell receptor beta chains from the same sample are listed, as sequenced in a study of tumor and adjacent non-tumor tissue in lung cancer. A modified ARM-PCR protocol with three rounds of nested PCR amplified TCRbeta. Each CDR3 protein is one row after TCRdb ran MiXCR on the multiplex PCR reads. The table includes fewer than 120,000 distinct CDR3 sequences, nearly 85% detected once. No cell sorting was done before RNA was extracted from the tissue. The specimen was lung tumor tissue. All receptors come from a man between 65 and 79 years old with non-small cell lung cancer.

This clonotype was picked up a small number of times. The chain links TRBV25-1 to TRBJ1-4; unclear D gene. The CDR3 totals 18 residues. The ends were cut back, 2 bases at V and 5 bases at J, with 21 bases in the middle. Germline CDR1 MGHDK, CDR2 SYGVNS. CDR3 DNA sequence: TGTGCCAGCAGTGAACGGCTGGAGGGCTCAATCTCGAATGAAAAACTGTTTTTT. Amino acids: CASSERLEGSISNEKLFF.

Comments on this clonotype: One end of the junction varies from germline; a read error may be responsible. The CDR3 nucleotides read TGTGCCAGCAGTTTGACGTTAGGGACATGGTCCTACGAGCAGTGCTTC. It encodes CASSLTLGTWSYEQCF. V gene TRBV12-3 or TRBV12-4 combines with J gene TRBJ2-7, with a weak D call TRBD1 (6 bases). The CDR3 loop spans 16 amino acids.

Comment on this clonotype: Mismatch with germline at one junction end may stem from a read error. V usage is TRBV4-3 and J usage is TRBJ2-1; 8 nucleotides line up with TRBD2. The CDR3 has 17 amino acids. Germline V gene sequence: CDR1 LGHNA, CDR2 YSLEER. Written as DNA, the CDR3 is TGCGCCAGCAGGCAAGACCCAGCGGGAGCTGAATACAATGAGCGGTTATTC. It is translated as CASRQDPAGAEYNERLF.

Concerning this clonotype itself: Since no conserved phenylalanine or tryptophan closes the CDR3, a read error is the likely cause. V gene TRBV11-2 combines with J gene TRBJ1-1; D is ambiguous. CDR1 SGHAT and CDR2 FQNNGV come from the germline V gene. There are 16 residues in the CDR3. CDR3 DNA: TGTGTCAACAGCTTAGCGGAGATGGGGATGAACACTGGAGCTTTCATT. Its protein product is CVNSLAEMGMNTGAFI.